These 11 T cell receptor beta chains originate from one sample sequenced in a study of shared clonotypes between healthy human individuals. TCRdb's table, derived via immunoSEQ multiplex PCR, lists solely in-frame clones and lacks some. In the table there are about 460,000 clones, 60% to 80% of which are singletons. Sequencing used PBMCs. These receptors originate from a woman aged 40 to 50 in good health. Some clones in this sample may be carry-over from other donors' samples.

CDR3 nucleotides: TGTGCCAGCAGTGATTCGAGCTCCCCCCGGTCTGGGGCCAACGTCCTGACTTTC. Translation gives CASSDSSSPRSGANVLTF. The chain joins TRBV25-1 to TRBJ2-6, with no clear D. Trimming took off 3 bases at V and 1 base at J, with 16 bases between the two ends. CDR3 size: 18 residues. Germline CDR1 is MGHDK and CDR2 is SYGVNS.

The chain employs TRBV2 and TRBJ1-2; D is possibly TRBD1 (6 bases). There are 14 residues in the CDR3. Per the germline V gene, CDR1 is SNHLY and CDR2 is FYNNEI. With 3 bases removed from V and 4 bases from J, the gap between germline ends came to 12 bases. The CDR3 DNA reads TGTGCCAGCAGTGAGTCGTTGACAGGCTATGGCTACACCTTC. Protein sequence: CASSESLTGYGYTF.

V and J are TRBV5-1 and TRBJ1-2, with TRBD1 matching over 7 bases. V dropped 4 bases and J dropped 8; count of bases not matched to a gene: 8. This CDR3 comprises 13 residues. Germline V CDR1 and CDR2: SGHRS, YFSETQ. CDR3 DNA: TGCGCCAGCAGCCCCGGGACAGCGGACGGCTACACCTTC. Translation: CASSPGTADGYTF.

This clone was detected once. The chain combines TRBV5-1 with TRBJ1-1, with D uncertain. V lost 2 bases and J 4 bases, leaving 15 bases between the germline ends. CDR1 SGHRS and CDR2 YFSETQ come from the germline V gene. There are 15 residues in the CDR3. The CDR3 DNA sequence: TGCGCCAGCAGCTTTCTCCGTGCAGGCCCCACTGAAGCTTTCTTT. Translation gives CASSFLRAGPTEAFF.

CDR3 DNA sequence: TGTGCCAGCAGACTCGACAGGTCCCAGGGCTACACCTTC. Translation: CASRLDRSQGYTF. The chain carries TRBV2 and TRBJ1-2; the D gene is possibly TRBD1 (6 bases). Per germline, CDR1 SNHLY and CDR2 FYNNEI. The germline V and J ends were trimmed by 6 bases and 8 bases, with 16 bases remaining between them. This CDR3 region has 13 residues. Full variable domain (missing parts from reference TRBV2 and TRBJ1-2): EPEVTQTPSHQVTQMGQEVILRCVPISNHLYFYWYRQILGQKVEFLVSFYNNEISEKSEIFDDQFSVERPDGSNFTLKIRSTKLEDSAMYFCASRLDRSQGYTFGSGTRLTVV.

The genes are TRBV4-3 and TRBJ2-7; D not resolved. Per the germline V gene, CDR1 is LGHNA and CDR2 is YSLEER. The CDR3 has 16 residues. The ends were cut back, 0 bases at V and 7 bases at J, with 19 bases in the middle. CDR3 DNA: TGCGCCAGCAGCCAAGATCCCGGGCCAGGTTGGGTGGAGCAGTACTTC. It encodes CASSQDPGPGWVEQYF.

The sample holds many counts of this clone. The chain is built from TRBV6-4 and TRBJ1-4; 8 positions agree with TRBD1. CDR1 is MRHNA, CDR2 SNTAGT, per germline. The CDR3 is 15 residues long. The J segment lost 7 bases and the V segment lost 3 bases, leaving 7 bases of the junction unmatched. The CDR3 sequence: CASSEAGGEGEKLFF. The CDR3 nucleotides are TGTGCCAGCAGTGAAGCAGGGGGCGAAGGTGAAAAACTGTTTTTT.

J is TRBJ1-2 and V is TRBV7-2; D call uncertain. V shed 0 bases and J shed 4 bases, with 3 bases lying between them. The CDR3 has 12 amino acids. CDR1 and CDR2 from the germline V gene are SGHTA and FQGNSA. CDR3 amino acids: CASSLASYGYTF. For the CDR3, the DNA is TGTGCCAGCAGCTTAGCTAGCTATGGCTACACCTTC.

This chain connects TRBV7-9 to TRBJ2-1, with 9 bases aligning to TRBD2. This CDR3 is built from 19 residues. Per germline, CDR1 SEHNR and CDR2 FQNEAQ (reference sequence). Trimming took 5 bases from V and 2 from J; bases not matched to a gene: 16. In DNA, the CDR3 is TGTGCCAGCAGCGCAGTTGGGCTAGCGGGACCCAGCGCCTACAATGAGCAGTTCTTC. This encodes CASSAVGLAGPSAYNEQFF.

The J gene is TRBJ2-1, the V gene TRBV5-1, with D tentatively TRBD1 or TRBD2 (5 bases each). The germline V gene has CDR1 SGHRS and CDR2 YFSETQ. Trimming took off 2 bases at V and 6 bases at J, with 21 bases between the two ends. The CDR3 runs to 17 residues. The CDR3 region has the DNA TGCGCCAGCAGCTTCGGGACCGGAGTAGGATCTGGCAATGAGCAGTTCTTC. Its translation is CASSFGTGVGSGNEQFF.

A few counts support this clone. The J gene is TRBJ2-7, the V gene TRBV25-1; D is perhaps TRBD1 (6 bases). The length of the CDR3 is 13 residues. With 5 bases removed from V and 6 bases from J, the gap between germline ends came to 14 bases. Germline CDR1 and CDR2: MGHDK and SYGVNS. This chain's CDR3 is CASSKDSGSEQYF. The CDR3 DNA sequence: TGTGCCAGCAGTAAGGACAGCGGTAGCGAGCAGTACTTC.